Included here is one TCR beta chain sequence, with context. The authors' processing: Estimated nucleated cell counts came from reference gene primer amplification. The repertoire was sequenced with immunoSEQ multiplex PCR; TCRdb's copy has only in-frame clones and lacks some. That table is the source of V, J and clone size, and D and trimming were worked out from the DNA. The sample records 56,000 or so clones, about 90% being singletons. The CDR3 totals 14 residues. Unmatched junction bases numbered 1, after V lost 5 bases and J lost 1 base. Looked up from germline, CDR1 is SNHLY and CDR2 is FYNNEI. These data come from a study of blood T cell repertoires in COVID-19. The overall study: Researchers got acute and convalescent COVID-19 samples from the United States, Italy and Spain. Sources were T cells, B-cell-depleted T cells, or PBMCs; the material itself was cDNA or gDNA.

The V and J genes are TRBV2 and TRBJ2-3, with 9 bases identical to TRBD2. The source is a human donor in a cohort sampled during active COVID-19. Sequenced input: peripheral blood. As DNA, the CDR3 is TGTGCCAGCAGTAGACTAGCGGGCACAGATACGCAGTATTTT. This translates into CASSRLAGTDTQYF.